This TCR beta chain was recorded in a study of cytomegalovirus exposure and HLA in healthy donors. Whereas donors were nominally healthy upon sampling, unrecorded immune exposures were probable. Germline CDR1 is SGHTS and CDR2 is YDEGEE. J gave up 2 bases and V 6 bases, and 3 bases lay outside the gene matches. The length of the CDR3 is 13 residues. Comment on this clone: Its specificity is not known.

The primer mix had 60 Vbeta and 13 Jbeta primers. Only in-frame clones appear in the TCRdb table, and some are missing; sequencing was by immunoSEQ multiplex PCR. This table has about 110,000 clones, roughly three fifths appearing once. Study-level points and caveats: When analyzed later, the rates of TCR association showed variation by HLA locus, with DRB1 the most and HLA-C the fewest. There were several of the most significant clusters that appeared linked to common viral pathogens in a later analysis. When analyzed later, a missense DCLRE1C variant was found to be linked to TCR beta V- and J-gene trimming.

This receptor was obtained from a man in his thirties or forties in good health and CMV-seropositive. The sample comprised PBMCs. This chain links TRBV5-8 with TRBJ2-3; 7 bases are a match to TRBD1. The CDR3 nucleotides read TGTGCCAGCACGACAGGGAACACAGATACGCAGTATTTT. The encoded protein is CASTTGNTDTQYF. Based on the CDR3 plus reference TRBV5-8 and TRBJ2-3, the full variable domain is EAGVTQSPTHLIKTRGQQATLRCSPISGHTSVYWYQQALGLGLQFLLWYDEGEERNRGNFPPRFSGRQFPNYSSELNVNALELEDSALYLCASTTGNTDTQYFGPGTRLTVL.